A single sample gave rise to the 5 T cell receptor beta chains below, sequenced in a study of T cells in localized non-small cell lung cancer. Sequencing used immunoSEQ multiplex PCR; TCRdb keeps in-frame clones, though not all of them. The table shows about 51,000 clones, with about 86% occurring only once. Specimen: peripheral blood mononuclear cells, collected before any cancer treatment. These receptors were obtained from a man aged 35 to 69 with stage III lung adenocarcinoma.

The chain couples TRBV7-2 to TRBJ2-2, with TRBD1 identical over 7 bases. Germline V gives CDR1 SGHTA, CDR2 FQGNSA. The CDR3 covers 16 residues. The ends lost 1 base at V and 6 bases at J; junction bases unmatched: 8. In DNA, the CDR3 is TGTGCCAGCAGCTTAGTAGGGGGCAGGGCGGCCGGGGAGCTGTTTTTT. This gives the protein CASSLVGGRAAGELFF.

The CDR3 is CASSLSQAPTGELFF. Here the CDR3 DNA reads TGTGCCAGCAGCTTAAGCCAGGCCCCCACCGGGGAGCTGTTTTTT. The gene calls are TRBV7-9 and TRBJ2-2, with D unresolved. The V and J ends lost 2 bases and 4 bases respectively, with 11 bases between them. This CDR3 spans 15 amino acids. Per germline, CDR1 SEHNR and CDR2 FQNEAQ (reference sequence).

The genes are TRBV11-1 and TRBJ2-2; 9 bases match TRBD2. Losses at the gene ends were 1 base for V and 6 bases for J; bases not matched to a gene: 12. This CDR3 spans 18 amino acids. The germline V gene has CDR1 SGHAT and CDR2 FQDESV (reference sequence). In DNA, the CDR3 is TGTGCCAGCAGCTTAGGAAAACTCGCGGGGGGGCCTTCCGGGGAGCTGTTTTTT. Protein sequence: CASSLGKLAGGPSGELFF.

The chain uses TRBV11-3 and TRBJ2-5; 11 bases line up with TRBD1. The germline V gene encodes CDR1 SGHNT and CDR2 YENEEA. J was trimmed by 11 bases and V by 4 bases; bases with no gene match: 6. The CDR3 totals 13 residues. CDR3 loop: CASSSGTGGEQYF. For the CDR3, the DNA is TGTGCCAGCAGCTCCGGGACAGGGGGTGAGCAGTACTTC.

This chain joins TRBV10-3 and TRBJ2-5; D is unresolved. Germline V gene lookup returns CDR1 ENHRY and CDR2 SYGVKD. V gave up 6 bases and J gave up 5 bases, with 10 bases separating them. The CDR3 totals 12 residues. As DNA, the CDR3 is TGTGCCATCAGGCAGGATGGGGAGACCCAGTACTTC. Amino acid sequence: CAIRQDGETQYF.